This passage covers 22 T cell receptor beta chains from one sample sequenced in a study of blood T cell repertoires in COVID-19. The protocol was immunoSEQ multiplex PCR, while the TCRdb copy is restricted to in-frame clones and leaves out a portion. This sample has about 200,000 clones, with almost 90% found just once. The material sequenced was peripheral blood. The origin of the receptors is a man aged 18 to 35 with active or convalescent COVID-19.

The chain carries TRBV3-1 (or the pseudogene TRBV3-2) and TRBJ2-3; 9 positions match TRBD2. Germline V CDR1 and CDR2: LGHDT, YNNKEL (reference sequence). CDR3 length: 18 amino acids. The V and J ends lost 1 base and 0 bases, in that order; junction bases with no gene match: 8. CDR3 nucleotide sequence: TGTGCCAGCAGCCAAGGCGTTAGCGGGGGCGCTAGCACAGATACGCAGTATTTT. Translating it yields CASSQGVSGGASTDTQYF.

The V and J genes are TRBV18 and TRBJ2-2; a weak D match, TRBD1 (6 bases). The CDR3 runs 14 residues. Trimming pared 8 bases from V and 1 base from J, leaving 11 bases between. The germline V gene has CDR1 KGHSH and CDR2 LQKENI. For the CDR3, the DNA is TGTGCCAGCACGGGACAAATGAACACCGGGGAGCTGTTTTTT. Translated, it gives CASTGQMNTGELFF.

In the case of this clone: The identical CDR3 is also encoded by other nucleotide sequences in the sample. The chain links TRBV12-3 or TRBV12-4 to TRBJ1-2; a weak D match, TRBD1 (5 bases). There are 12 residues in the CDR3. V shed 3 bases and J shed 7 bases, with 9 bases lying between them. The CDR3 nucleotides read TGTGCCAGCAGTTTTGGCCAGGGTGGCTACACCTTC. It encodes CASSFGQGGYTF.

The chain recombines TRBV4-3 with TRBJ2-7; 7 bases line up with TRBD2. Trimming removed 0 bases from V and 7 bases from J; junction bases left unmatched: 6. CDR3 length equals 14 residues. The germline V gene encodes CDR1 LGHNA and CDR2 YSLEER. The CDR3 DNA follows: TGCGCCAGCAGCCAAGAAGGGGAGGGCCATGAGCAGTACTTC. This encodes CASSQEGEGHEQYF.

The CDR3 DNA is TGTGCCTGGAGTGCGGGGGGGGTGGGAAACACCATATATTTT. Its translation is CAWSAGGVGNTIYF. This chain connects TRBV30 to TRBJ1-3; D may be TRBD1 (5 bases). Germline CDR1 and CDR2: GTSNPN and SVGIG (reference sequence). Trimming took off 1 base at V and 4 bases at J, with 11 bases between the two ends. This CDR3 contains 14 residues.

The chain carries TRBV2 and TRBJ2-3; TRBD2 aligns across 7 bases. Per the germline V gene, CDR1 is SNHLY and CDR2 is FYNNEI. This CDR3 spans 15 amino acids. V was clipped by 6 bases and J by 0 bases; unmatched bases: 6. The CDR3 region is CASRTSPESTDTQYF. Written as DNA, the CDR3 is TGTGCCAGCAGGACTAGCCCCGAGAGCACAGATACGCAGTATTTT.

The chain couples TRBV10-3 to TRBJ1-2, with D tentatively TRBD1 (6 bases). The CDR3 is made up of 16 amino acids. Trimming removed 1 base at V and 8 bases at J, with 20 bases between. The germline V gene encodes CDR1 ENHRY and CDR2 SYGVKD. CDR3 residues: CAISELDSAAGRGYTF. The CDR3, as DNA: TGTGCCATCAGTGAGTTGGACAGTGCCGCTGGTAGGGGCTACACCTTC.

The chain has TRBV6-6 and TRBJ1-5; 7 bases map to TRBD1. The CDR3 runs to 15 residues. Germline assignment: CDR1 MNHNY and CDR2 SVGAGI (reference sequence). V shed 2 bases and J 5 bases; nucleotides not matched to a gene: 6. As DNA, the CDR3 is TGTGCCAGCAGTTACGTACCCGACAGGGATCAGCCCCAGCATTTT. It translates to CASSYVPDRDQPQHF.

The V and J genes are TRBV6-7 and TRBJ2-7; D ambiguous. TRBV6-7 is flagged as an ORF with uncertain function. V shed 4 bases and J shed 3 bases, with 10 bases lying between them. There are 13 residues in the CDR3. DNA for the CDR3: TGTGCCAGCAGTTGGCCTGTAAACTACGAGCAGTACTTC. Its translation is CASSWPVNYEQYF.

This clone was observed a handful of times. This CDR3 reads CASSQASGDFPLAEAFF. CDR3 bases: TGTGCCAGCAGCCAGGCGAGTGGGGACTTCCCCCTGGCGGAAGCTTTCTTT. J is TRBJ1-1 and V is TRBV4-2; a weak D match, TRBD1 (5 bases). The CDR3 sequence is 17 residues long. The V end was cut by 3 bases, the J end by 8 bases, with 25 bases between. Looked up from germline, CDR1 is LGHNA and CDR2 is YNFKEQ.

V usage is TRBV19 and J usage is TRBJ1-1, with D perhaps matching TRBD1 (5 bases). V was shortened by 7 bases and J by 6 bases, with 18 bases between the two germline ends. The V gene's germline CDR1 is LNHDA and CDR2 SQIVND (reference sequence). There are 14 residues in the CDR3. CDR3 sequence reads: CASTTGEGRSEAFF. The DNA of the CDR3 is TGTGCCAGTACCACTGGGGAGGGGCGGTCTGAAGCTTTCTTT. The whole variable domain, remainder taken from reference TRBV19 and TRBJ1-1, is DGGITQSPKYLFRKEGQNVTLSCEQNLNHDAMYWYRQDPGQGLRLIYYSQIVNDFQKGDIAEGYSVSREKKESFPLTVTSAQKNPTAFYLCASTTGEGRSEAFFGQGTRLTVV.

The V and J genes are TRBV10-3 and TRBJ2-1, with TRBD2 matching over 8 bases. V dropped 7 bases and J dropped 10; count of bases not matched to a gene: 6. The germline gives CDR1 ENHRY, CDR2 SYGVKD. The CDR3 runs 12 residues. The CDR3 is CAIMSGSLEQFF. The CDR3 coding sequence is TGTGCCATCATGAGCGGGAGTCTGGAGCAGTTCTTC.

The chain couples TRBV7-3 to TRBJ2-1; 14 bases are shared with TRBD2. The junction had 5 bases not matched to a gene; V was cut back by 5 bases and J by 5 bases. This CDR3 comprises 16 residues. Germline V lookup: CDR1 SGHTA, CDR2 FQGTGA. The CDR3 bases are TGTGCCAGCAGCCCGACTAGCGGGAGGGAGAACAATGAGCAGTTCTTC. The encoded protein is CASSPTSGRENNEQFF. Looking up the rest from reference TRBV7-3 and TRBJ2-1 gives the full variable domain: GAGVSQTPSNKVTEKGKYVELRCDPISGHTALYWYRQSLGQGPEFLIYFQGTGAADDSGLPNDRFFAVRPEGSVSTLKIQRTERGDSAVYLCASSPTSGRENNEQFFGPGTRLTVL.

J is TRBJ1-3 and V is TRBV9; 8 bases line up with TRBD1. Germline CDR1 SGDLS, CDR2 YYNGEE. The length of the CDR3 is 15 residues. J was trimmed by 5 bases and V by 0 bases; bases with no gene match: 4. In nucleotides, the CDR3 is TGTGCCAGCAGCGTAGGGAGGACAGGGAGAAACACCATATATTTT. This codes for CASSVGRTGRNTIYF.

This chain joins TRBV7-9 and TRBJ1-3, with 11 positions matching TRBD1. J lost 3 bases, V lost 5 bases, and 6 bases had no gene match. CDR3 length: 16 residues. Germline CDR1 SEHNR, CDR2 FQNEAQ (reference sequence). The CDR3 loop is CASSAGQGAVGNTIYF. The CDR3 DNA follows: TGTGCCAGCAGCGCCGGACAGGGGGCGGTTGGAAACACCATATATTTT.

This clone was seen just once. This chain joins TRBV5-1 and TRBJ2-3; a possible D gene is TRBD2 (5 bases). Germline CDR1 is SGHRS and CDR2 is YFSETQ. V gave up 7 bases and J gave up 2 bases, with 14 bases separating them. The CDR3 totals 14 residues. CDR3 sequence (DNA): TGCGCCAGCGTTCGGGGAACTTTCACAGATACGCAGTATTTT. As protein: CASVRGTFTDTQYF. The variable domain in full, completed from reference TRBV5-1 and TRBJ2-3, reads KAGVTQTPRYLIKTRGQQVTLSCSPISGHRSVSWYQQTPGQGLQFLFEYFSETQRNKGNFPGRFSGRQFSNSRSEMNVSTLELGDSALYLCASVRGTFTDTQYFGPGTRLTVL.

J is TRBJ2-7 and V is TRBV4-2, with 7 bases aligning to TRBD1. The ends lost 1 base at V and 1 base at J; junction bases unmatched: 7. The CDR3 contains 16 residues. The V gene's germline CDR1 is LGHNA and CDR2 YNFKEQ. As DNA, the CDR3 is TGTGCCAGCAGCCAAGTGGGGCAGGGGGTATCCTACGAGCAGTACTTC. Protein product: CASSQVGQGVSYEQYF.

The V gene is TRBV3-1 (or the pseudogene TRBV3-2), the J gene TRBJ1-4, with 7 bases that match TRBD1. The trim removed 4 bases at V and 2 bases at J, leaving 4 bases unmatched. Germline V gene lookup returns CDR1 LGHDT and CDR2 YNNKEL (reference sequence). CDR3 length: 15 amino acids. CDR3 protein: CASSPQGYTNEKLFF. The DNA for the CDR3 is TGTGCCAGCAGCCCACAGGGGTATACTAATGAAAAACTGTTTTTT.

The rearrangement links TRBV5-6 to TRBJ1-2, with 7 positions matching TRBD1. The ends lost 4 bases at V and 4 bases at J; junction bases unmatched: 16. This CDR3 contains 17 residues. Per the germline V gene, CDR1 is SGHDT and CDR2 is YYEEEE. In DNA, the CDR3 is TGTGCCAGCAGCCCCAAACCGATCACAGGGGCCGTCTATGGCTACACCTTC. Encoded protein: CASSPKPITGAVYGYTF.

The chain couples TRBV6-2 or TRBV6-3 to TRBJ1-5, with D unresolved. V lost 2 bases to trimming and J lost 1 base, with 12 bases between them. The CDR3 loop spans 16 amino acids. Looked up from germline, CDR1 is MNHEY and CDR2 is SVGEGT. CDR3 residues: CASSYSHPSSNQPQHF. DNA of the CDR3: TGTGCCAGCAGTTACAGCCACCCGTCGAGCAATCAGCCCCAGCATTTT.

The chain recombines TRBV29-1 with TRBJ2-5; D ambiguous. The V end was cut by 4 bases, the J end by 2 bases, with 14 bases between. CDR1 is SQVTM, CDR2 ANQGSEA, per germline. The CDR3 runs to 14 residues. CDR3 region: CSVVTTSRQETQYF. Written as DNA, the CDR3 is TGCAGCGTTGTAACCACATCTAGGCAAGAGACCCAGTACTTC.

The chain employs TRBV7-8 and TRBJ1-5; D gene unclear. Germline V CDR1 and CDR2: SGHVS, FQNEAQ. The CDR3 runs to 14 residues. V was cut by 4 bases and J by 4 bases, with 11 bases left in between. CDR3 nucleotide sequence: TGTGCCAGCAGCTGGTCGGGTGGGAATCAGCCCCAGCATTTT. It encodes CASSWSGGNQPQHF.